Listed here are 31 T cell receptor beta chains from one sample, sequenced in a study of blood T cell repertoires in COVID-19. The protocol was immunoSEQ multiplex PCR, while the TCRdb copy is restricted to in-frame clones and leaves out a portion. The repertoire holds 150,000 to 200,000 clones, with nearly 80% as singletons. Sequenced sample: peripheral blood. The receptors stem from a woman in her 70s with acute or convalescent COVID-19.

This chain connects TRBV5-1 to TRBJ2-5; tentatively, D is TRBD1 (5 bases). Trimming took off 4 bases at V and 1 base at J, with 8 bases between the two ends. CDR1 and CDR2 from the germline V gene are SGHRS and YFSETQ. The CDR3 length is 13 residues. The CDR3 region is CASSQGVQETQYF. CDR3 in DNA: TGCGCCAGCAGCCAAGGGGTCCAAGAGACCCAGTACTTC.

The V gene is TRBV4-1, the J gene TRBJ2-7; 11 positions match TRBD2. The CDR3 runs to 15 residues. Trimming took 3 bases from V and 4 from J; bases not matched to a gene: 5. Germline V gene data show CDR1 as MGHRA and CDR2 as YSYEKL. The CDR3 region has the DNA TGCGCCAGCAGCCAGGCCCGACTAGCGGGATACGAGCAGTACTTC. It specifies CASSQARLAGYEQYF.

The V and J genes are TRBV19 and TRBJ2-7; perhaps TRBD1 as D (6 bases). This CDR3 has 14 amino acids. With 2 bases removed from V and 3 bases from J, the gap between germline ends came to 11 bases. Germline assignment: CDR1 LNHDA and CDR2 SQIVND (reference sequence). Here the CDR3 DNA reads TGTGCCAGTAGTATACAAGCAGGGGACTACGAGCAGTACTTC. This codes for CASSIQAGDYEQYF.

V gene TRBV13 combines with J gene TRBJ2-5, with 13 bases aligning to TRBD2. Unmatched junction bases numbered 8, after V lost 4 bases and J lost 6 bases. Germline V gene data show CDR1 as PRHDT and CDR2 as FYEKMQ (reference sequence). CDR3 length equals 16 residues. CDR3 amino acids: CASSSPGLAGTKTQYF. The DNA of the CDR3 is TGTGCCAGCAGCTCTCCGGGACTAGCGGGAACAAAGACCCAGTACTTC.

This clone has more than one count but fewer than ten. The chain combines TRBV2 with TRBJ1-4, with D possibly matching TRBD1 (5 bases). CDR3 length: 13 residues. V was shortened by 6 bases and J by 8 bases, with 13 bases between the two germline ends. Germline values: CDR1 SNHLY, CDR2 FYNNEI. The CDR3: CASRDTSFEKLFF. The CDR3 region has the DNA TGTGCCAGCAGGGACACATCTTTCGAAAAACTGTTTTTT.

This chain links TRBV19 with TRBJ1-5, with TRBD1 identical over 7 bases. Trimming at V came to 5 bases and at J to 2 bases, leaving 9 bases not matched to a gene. The CDR3 consists of 16 residues. Germline lookup yields CDR1 LNHDA and CDR2 SQIVND (reference sequence). CDR3 sequence: CASSVNRGDGNQPQHF. The CDR3 bases are TGTGCCAGTAGTGTAAACAGGGGTGATGGCAATCAGCCCCAGCATTTT. Complete variable domain (other parts from reference TRBV19 and TRBJ1-5): DGGITQSPKYLFRKEGQNVTLSCEQNLNHDAMYWYRQDPGQGLRLIYYSQIVNDFQKGDIAEGYSVSREKKESFPLTVTSAQKNPTAFYLCASSVNRGDGNQPQHFGDGTRLSIL.

The J gene is TRBJ2-1, the V gene TRBV5-1; the D is unclear. Trimming removed 0 bases at V and 8 bases at J, with 12 bases between. Germline CDR1 and CDR2: SGHRS and YFSETQ. There are 14 residues in the CDR3. CDR3 nucleotides: TGCGCCAGCAGCTTGGGGAGCCCTACGGATGAGCAGTTCTTC. This translates into CASSLGSPTDEQFF.

This clone occurred a few times. The V gene is TRBV19, the J gene TRBJ2-7, with D hard to call. V was cut by 2 bases and J by 10 bases, with 9 bases left in between. The V gene's germline CDR1 is LNHDA and CDR2 SQIVND (reference sequence). This CDR3 contains 11 residues. The DNA for the CDR3 is TGTGCCAGTAGTATAAACGGGTACCAGTACTTC. Protein product: CASSINGYQYF.

V gene TRBV2 combines with J gene TRBJ2-5; D is unresolved. There are 11 residues in the CDR3. Trimming removed 4 bases from V and 7 bases from J, with 7 bases in between. CDR1 and CDR2 from the germline V gene are SNHLY and FYNNEI. In DNA form, the CDR3 reads TGTGCCAGCAGTGCCCCGGGGACCCAGTACTTC. Its protein is CASSAPGTQYF. Complete variable domain (other parts from reference TRBV2 and TRBJ2-5): EPEVTQTPSHQVTQMGQEVILRCVPISNHLYFYWYRQILGQKVEFLVSFYNNEISEKSEIFDDQFSVERPDGSNFTLKIRSTKLEDSAMYFCASSAPGTQYFGPGTRLLVL.

This clone was counted a single time. The chain employs TRBV27 and TRBJ1-2; D is ambiguous. CDR3 length equals 14 residues. CDR1 is MNHEY, CDR2 SMNVEV, per germline (reference sequence). V was pared by 5 bases and J by 5 bases, with 15 bases between. The CDR3 here is CASSPREGRYGYTF. Written as DNA, the CDR3 is TGTGCCAGCAGTCCCCGCGAGGGCCGATATGGCTACACCTTC.

This clone occurred a few times. This chain uses TRBV19 with TRBJ1-5; unclear D gene. CDR3 length equals 16 residues. Per the germline V gene, CDR1 is LNHDA and CDR2 is SQIVND (reference sequence). Trimming shortened V by 3 bases and J by 4 bases, and 16 bases separated the two germline ends. The CDR3 here is CASSIRSGSLNQPQHF. The DNA of the CDR3 is TGTGCCAGTAGTATCAGATCCGGGAGTCTTAATCAGCCCCAGCATTTT.

With respect to this clone: A read error may account for a junction end that differs from germline. The chain links TRBV9 to TRBJ2-5; 14 bases line up with TRBD2. From germline, CDR1 is SGDLS and CDR2 YYNGEE. The CDR3 covers 17 residues. The CDR3 bases are TGCGCCAGCAGCGTGGGAGGGACTAGCGGGGGCCAAGAGACCCAGTACTTC. Amino acids: CASSVGGTSGGQETQYF.

The rearrangement uses TRBV19 and TRBJ1-4; D perhaps matches TRBD1 (5 bases). Germline CDR1 reads LNHDA; CDR2 reads SQIVND (reference sequence). V lost 3 bases, J lost 8 bases, and 16 bases lay in between. CDR3 length: 15 residues. For the CDR3, the DNA is TGTGCCAGTAGTATTAACGCAGGGTTGCGGGAAAAACTGTTTTTT. Amino acid sequence: CASSINAGLREKLFF.

This clone was seen only a few times. V and J are TRBV5-4 and TRBJ2-7; D is possibly TRBD2 (7 bases). The CDR3 spans 14 residues. Trimming cost V 0 bases and J 7 bases, with 14 bases left between them. Per germline, CDR1 SGHNT and CDR2 YYREEE (reference sequence). Written as DNA, the CDR3 is TGTGCCAGCAGCTTGGAGGGGGGGAAATTGGAGCAGTACTTC. This gives the protein CASSLEGGKLEQYF.

This clone appeared once. The chain links TRBV19 to TRBJ1-1; D gene uncertain. Germline V gives CDR1 LNHDA, CDR2 SQIVND (reference sequence). This CDR3 is built from 16 residues. Deletions cut 3 bases from V and 0 bases from J, with 14 bases between. CDR3 region: CASSIREDGVNTEAFF. CDR3 coding DNA: TGTGCCAGTAGTATCCGGGAGGACGGCGTGAACACTGAAGCTTTCTTT.

This chain joins TRBV19 and TRBJ1-5; tentatively, D is TRBD1 (5 bases). From germline, CDR1 is LNHDA and CDR2 SQIVND (reference sequence). The CDR3 extends over 14 amino acids. V lost 9 bases and J 1 base, leaving 13 bases between the germline ends. The CDR3 spells CARTRVSSNQPQHF. The CDR3 DNA sequence: TGTGCCAGGACCAGGGTGTCAAGCAATCAGCCCCAGCATTTT. Full variable domain (rest looked up from reference TRBV19 and TRBJ1-5): DGGITQSPKYLFRKEGQNVTLSCEQNLNHDAMYWYRQDPGQGLRLIYYSQIVNDFQKGDIAEGYSVSREKKESFPLTVTSAQKNPTAFYLCARTRVSSNQPQHFGDGTRLSIL.

This clone turned up a few times. The V call is TRBV7-9, the J call TRBJ1-2; unclear D gene. V lost 4 bases and J 6 bases, leaving 12 bases between the germline ends. The CDR3 loop spans 13 amino acids. CDR1 and CDR2 from the germline V gene are SEHNR and FQNEAQ (reference sequence). The CDR3 coding sequence is TGTGCCAGCAGCTCTGGTTCTTCGGATGGCTACACCTTC. It yields the protein CASSSGSSDGYTF.

The CDR3 DNA is TGCGCCAGCAGCAAGTGGACCTCACTAGCGGGAGGTCTCAATGAGCAGTTCTTC. Translation gives CASSKWTSLAGGLNEQFF. V gene TRBV5-1 combines with J gene TRBJ2-1; 12 bases fit TRBD2. The CDR3 consists of 18 residues. Per germline, CDR1 SGHRS and CDR2 YFSETQ. The J segment lost 6 bases and the V segment lost 4 bases, leaving 14 bases of the junction unmatched. Using reference TRBV5-1 and TRBJ2-1 for the parts outside the CDR3, the full variable domain is KAGVTQTPRYLIKTRGQQVTLSCSPISGHRSVSWYQQTPGQGLQFLFEYFSETQRNKGNFPGRFSGRQFSNSRSEMNVSTLELGDSALYLCASSKWTSLAGGLNEQFFGPGTRLTVL.

The V call is TRBV4-1, the J call TRBJ2-5; D is possibly TRBD1 (6 bases). Trimming took 2 bases from V and 2 from J, leaving 24 bases between them. The CDR3 runs to 19 residues. Germline CDR1 reads MGHRA; CDR2 reads YSYEKL. In DNA, the CDR3 is TGCGCCAGCAGCCAATCGACCTCGGAACAGGGAGCCACACAAGAGACCCAGTACTTC. The encoded protein is CASSQSTSEQGATQETQYF.

The chain is built from TRBV5-1 and TRBJ1-4, with TRBD1 identical over 8 bases. There are 15 residues in the CDR3. V was pared by 4 bases and J by 7 bases, with 9 bases of the junction left unmatched. Germline assignment: CDR1 SGHRS and CDR2 YFSETQ. CDR3 protein: CASSMRQGSGEKLFF. The CDR3 coding sequence is TGCGCCAGCAGCATGCGACAGGGGAGTGGTGAAAAACTGTTTTTT. Supplemented by reference TRBV5-1 and TRBJ1-4, the full variable domain reads KAGVTQTPRYLIKTRGQQVTLSCSPISGHRSVSWYQQTPGQGLQFLFEYFSETQRNKGNFPGRFSGRQFSNSRSEMNVSTLELGDSALYLCASSMRQGSGEKLFFGSGTQLSVL.

The chain carries TRBV5-1 and TRBJ2-2, with 8 bases matching TRBD2. This CDR3 is built from 16 residues. CDR1 and CDR2 (germline): SGHRS, YFSETQ. The junction had 9 bases not matched to a gene; V was cut back by 4 bases and J by 4 bases. The CDR3 DNA reads as TGCGCCAGCAGCGGGGGACTAGTCTCGAGCACCGGGGAGCTGTTTTTT. It codes for CASSGGLVSSTGELFF.

CDR3 sequence: CASNRDKNTEAFF. For the CDR3, the DNA is TGTGCCAGCAATAGGGACAAGAACACTGAAGCTTTCTTT. This rearrangement joins TRBV2 to TRBJ1-1; possibly TRBD1 for D (6 bases). Deletions cut 7 bases from V and 1 base from J, with 10 bases between. This CDR3 is 13 amino acids long. In germline, CDR1 is SNHLY, CDR2 FYNNEI. Full variable domain (outside the CDR3, taken from reference TRBV2 and TRBJ1-1): EPEVTQTPSHQVTQMGQEVILRCVPISNHLYFYWYRQILGQKVEFLVSFYNNEISEKSEIFDDQFSVERPDGSNFTLKIRSTKLEDSAMYFCASNRDKNTEAFFGQGTRLTVV.

This chain connects TRBV7-9 to TRBJ2-3, with 11 bases matching TRBD1. V gave up 7 bases and J gave up 2 bases; unmatched junction bases: 8. This CDR3 is 16 amino acids long. From germline, CDR1 is SEHNR and CDR2 FQNEAQ (reference sequence). The CDR3 bases are TGTGCCAGCACCTCAGGGACAGGGGGTAACACAGATACGCAGTATTTT. Its protein product is CASTSGTGGNTDTQYF.

This clone was detected only once. The V and J genes are TRBV5-3 and TRBJ2-7; TRBD2 matches 15 bases. TRBV5-3 carries the ORF label, with uncertain function. V lost 4 bases to trimming and J lost 3 bases; unmatched junction nucleotides: 17. The CDR3 runs to 20 residues. In nucleotides, the CDR3 is TGTGCCAGAAGCCTCGGGACTAGCGGGAGGACCAGACCGACCCGCTACGAGCAGTACTTC. Amino acid sequence: CARSLGTSGRTRPTRYEQYF.

This clone was seen more than once but under ten times. The rearrangement joins TRBV15 to TRBJ1-3, with D possibly TRBD1 on 5 matching bases. CDR3 size: 17 residues. Germline assignment: CDR1 LNHNV and CDR2 YYDKDF (reference sequence). The V end lost 0 bases, the J end lost 4 bases, and 16 bases lay between the germline ends. CDR3 protein: CATSRDDGSAGGNTIYF. The CDR3 DNA is TGTGCCACCAGCAGAGATGATGGGTCGGCAGGGGGAAACACCATATATTTT.

The genes are TRBV4-2 and TRBJ1-6; D gene unclear. V lost 0 bases and J lost 4, with 13 bases in between. The CDR3 sequence is 17 residues long. Per the germline V gene, CDR1 is LGHNA and CDR2 is YNFKEQ. The CDR3 loop reads CASSQDRRVEYNSPLHF. CDR3 nucleotides: TGTGCCAGCAGCCAAGACCGACGGGTGGAGTATAATTCACCCCTCCACTTT.

This clone was recorded only once. This sequence joins TRBV18 and TRBJ2-3, with a tentative D call TRBD1 (5 bases). The CDR3 loop spans 16 amino acids. Germline CDR1 reads KGHSH; CDR2 reads LQKENI. The V and J ends lost 2 bases and 0 bases respectively, with 12 bases between them. The CDR3 nucleotides are TGTGCCAGCTCACCAGTCGAACAGGATAGCACAGATACGCAGTATTTT. Translation: CASSPVEQDSTDTQYF. The whole variable domain, filled in from reference TRBV18 and TRBJ2-3, reads NAGVMQNPRHLVRRRGQEARLRCSPMKGHSHVYWYRQLPEEGLKFMVYLQKENIIDESGMPKERFSAEFPKEGPSILRIQQVVRGDSAAYFCASSPVEQDSTDTQYFGPGTRLTVL.

This clone occurred many times. The V and J genes are TRBV9 and TRBJ1-1; D possibly corresponds to TRBD1 (6 bases). The CDR3 consists of 14 residues. From germline, CDR1 is SGDLS and CDR2 YYNGEE. Trimming took off 3 bases at V and 6 bases at J, with 15 bases between the two ends. Here the CDR3 reads CASSAGDTVAEAFF. Written as DNA, the CDR3 is TGTGCCAGCAGCGCAGGGGACACCGTGGCTGAAGCTTTCTTT.

The genes are TRBV5-1 and TRBJ2-1, with D tentatively TRBD1 (5 bases). V was cut by 5 bases and J by 5 bases, with 17 bases left in between. Germline V gives CDR1 SGHRS, CDR2 YFSETQ. CDR3 length: 15 residues. CDR3 sequence (DNA): TGCGCCAGCAGAGAGGCCCCCTACAGGAACAATGAGCAGTTCTTC. Protein product: CASREAPYRNNEQFF.

The rearrangement links TRBV4-2 to TRBJ2-1, with D possibly TRBD1 on 5 matching bases. Germline V gives CDR1 LGHNA, CDR2 YNFKEQ. There are 13 residues in the CDR3. V was shortened by 3 bases and J by 9 bases, with 12 bases between the two germline ends. CDR3 bases: TGTGCCAGCAGCCATCAAGGGGCTCCTGAGCAGTTCTTC. As protein: CASSHQGAPEQFF.

CDR3 sequence: CASSSLAGGYNEQFF. Written as DNA, the CDR3 is TGTGCCAGCAGCTCTCTAGCGGGAGGTTACAATGAGCAGTTCTTC. The J gene is TRBJ2-1, the V gene TRBV6-5; 11 bases are shared with TRBD2. CDR1 is MNHEY, CDR2 SVGAGI, per germline. The CDR3 extends over 15 amino acids. With V trimmed by 6 bases and J by 4 bases, 5 bases remained unmatched.